The present T cell receptor beta chain was sequenced within a study of CD8+CD57+ T cells in acquired aplastic anemia. About the study: Sorted CD4+ plus CD8+ cells gave DNA averaging about 3.2 ug.

Study outcomes and limitations: Controls did not differ significantly from patients in CD8+ Simpson's diversity. Shared by patients and controls, fewer than 30 CD8+ CDR3s were abundant in patients.

Sequenced patients had shown CD8+CD57+ cell expansion by flow cytometry. Germline-derived CDR1 and CDR2 are MNHEY and SMNVEV (reference sequence). Germline trimming cut 3 bases from V and 4 bases from J; bases unmatched to any gene: 6. The CDR3 runs 15 residues. With respect to this clonotype: Its target is not known.

For CDR3 and TCR beta VDJ profiling, genomic DNA was the template used. From the reads, TCRdb called clonotypes with MiXCR, one entry per CDR3 protein. The table records about 250,000 distinct CDR3 sequences, approximately 45% of them present only once. The source is a human donor with aplastic anemia. Material for sequencing was sorted CD4+, CD8+, or CD8+CD57+ T cells (not recorded which) from PBMCs. The V and J genes are TRBV27 and TRBJ2-7, with TRBD1 matching 10 bases. CDR3 protein: CASSLAGQGTYEQYF. The CDR3 nucleotides are TGTGCCAGCAGTTTGGCGGGACAGGGGACGTACGAGCAGTACTTC.